Sequencing of this T cell receptor (beta chain) was carried out in a study of T cell repertoires in cytomegalovirus infection. Study-level background: Use of recently identified HLA-C-restricted and well-studied HLA-B-restricted CMV epitopes was part of the study. Shared public TCR beta signatures pointed to both CMV infection and a matching HLA type.

Only one count was recorded for this clonotype. Its target is unknown. Study-wide results and limits: HLA-C-restricted, CMV-specific TCR beta clonotypes were dominant ex vivo. Summed public TCR beta family frequency identified CMV carriers bearing the relevant HLA.

The germline gives CDR1 DFQATT, CDR2 SNEGSKA (reference sequence). With V trimmed by 0 bases and J by 0 bases, 7 bases remained unmatched. The CDR3 length is 18 residues. TCRdb passed the reads through MiXCR, listing each CDR3 protein once. The sample yields around 570,000 distinct CDR3 sequences, 40% seen once. The sequence was collected from a human donor in good health (CMV status not recorded). Some clones in this sample may be carry-over from other donors' samples. The chain uses TRBV20-1 and TRBJ2-2, with TRBD2 matching over 10 bases. Sequenced material: cultured PBMCs, taken from culture after CMV antigen stimulation. The chain's CDR3 is CSARDPLAGGANTGELFF. In DNA form, the CDR3 reads TGCAGTGCTAGAGATCCTTTAGCGGGAGGAGCGAACACCGGGGAGCTGTTTTTT.